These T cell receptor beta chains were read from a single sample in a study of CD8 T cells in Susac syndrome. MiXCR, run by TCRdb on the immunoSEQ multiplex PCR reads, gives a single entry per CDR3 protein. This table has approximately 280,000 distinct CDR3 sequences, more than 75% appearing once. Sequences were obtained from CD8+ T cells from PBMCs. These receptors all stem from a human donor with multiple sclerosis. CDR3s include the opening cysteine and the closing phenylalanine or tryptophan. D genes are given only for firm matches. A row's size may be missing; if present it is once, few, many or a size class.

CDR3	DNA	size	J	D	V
CASSYVGTADNTEAFF	TGCGCCAGCAGCTATGTGGGGACGGCTGATAACACTGAAGCTTTCTTT	-	TRBJ1-1	-	TRBV5-1
CASSQSTTSWAQHEQFF	TGTGCCAGCAGCCAATCAACGACTAGTTGGGCTCAGCATGAGCAGTTCTTC	-	TRBJ2-1	-	TRBV4-2
CASSFGGEDTEAFF	TGTGCCAGCAGCTTTGGGGGAGAGGACACTGAAGCTTTCTTT	-	TRBJ1-1	-	TRBV7-2
CASSQRTSGANEQFF	TGTGCCAGCAGCCAACGGACTAGCGGGGCCAATGAGCAGTTCTTC	-	TRBJ2-1	TRBD2	TRBV9
CASRTTGNMNTEAFF	TGTGCCAGCAGGACTACAGGGAATATGAACACTGAAGCTTTCTTT	few	TRBJ1-1	-	TRBV7-9
CATSTSPKAYEQYF	TGCGCCACCTCGACTAGTCCGAAGGCCTACGAGCAGTACTTC	-	TRBJ2-7	-	TRBV5-1
CASSVGGGSGNQPQHF	TGTGCCAGCAGCGTAGGGGGGGGTTCTGGCAATCAGCCCCAGCATTTT	-	TRBJ1-5	-	TRBV9
CSASSAGLGGDTQYF	TGCAGTGCTAGTTCAGCGGGCCTTGGGGGTGATACGCAGTATTTT	-	TRBJ2-3	-	TRBV20-1
CASSVGAGKDTQYF	TGTGCCAGCAGCGTAGGAGCAGGGAAAGATACGCAGTATTTT	-	TRBJ2-3	-	TRBV9
CASSFEWGGTDTQYF	TGTGCCAGCAGCTTCGAATGGGGGGGCACAGATACGCAGTATTTT	-	TRBJ2-3	-	TRBV7-9
CASSPASRQPPYGYTF	TGTGCCAGCAGTCCCGCCTCGAGACAGCCGCCCTATGGCTACACCTTC	-	TRBJ1-2	-	TRBV7-9
CASSTSLLAGGSHEQFF	TGTGCCAGCAGTACTTCACTCCTAGCGGGAGGTTCGCATGAGCAGTTCTTC	-	TRBJ2-1	TRBD2	TRBV28
CSATERELYIQYF	TGCAGTGCTACAGAGCGGGAGTTATACATTCAGTACTTC	-	TRBJ2-4	TRBD2	TRBV20-1
CASKGGRENPLEQYF	TGTGCCAGCAAGGGCGGGCGGGAGAATCCCCTCGAGCAGTACTTC	-	TRBJ2-7	TRBD2	TRBV27
CASSPRTGKVGANVLTF	TGTGCCAGCAGCCCTAGGACAGGGAAGGTTGGGGCCAACGTCCTGACTTTC	-	TRBJ2-6	TRBD1	TRBV5-4
CASRNSGRADTQYF	TGCGCCAGCAGAAATAGCGGGAGGGCAGACACGCAGTATTTT	-	TRBJ2-3	TRBD2	TRBV10-1
CASSVGSRGGLQMKTQYF	TGTGCCAGCAGCGTAGGATCCCGGGGGGGACTGCAAATGAAGACCCAGTACTTC	-	TRBJ2-5	TRBD2	TRBV9
CAGSLRAGYEQYF	TGTGCCGGCAGCTTAAGGGCTGGCTACGAGCAGTACTTC	-	TRBJ2-7	-	TRBV7-9
CASSLTLGESTEAFF	TGTGCCAGCAGCTTAACTTTGGGAGAGAGCACTGAAGCTTTCTTT	-	TRBJ1-1	-	TRBV11-2
CSVEVSGGSYEQYF	TGCAGCGTTGAAGTCTCCGGAGGGAGCTACGAGCAGTACTTC	-	TRBJ2-7	-	TRBV29-1
CASRLDPSSYNEQFF	TGTGCCAGCAGGCTGGACCCAAGCTCCTACAATGAGCAGTTCTTC	-	TRBJ2-1	-	TRBV2
CASSLYPRDEQYF	TGTGCCAGCAGTTTATACCCCAGGGACGAGCAGTACTTC	-	TRBJ2-7	-	TRBV28
CASSLLYGTGPYEQYF	TGCGCCAGCAGCTTGCTTTACGGGACAGGGCCCTACGAGCAGTACTTC	few	TRBJ2-7	TRBD1	TRBV5-1
CSARPPYREMVRNEQFF	TGCAGTGCTAGACCCCCTTATCGGGAGATGGTCAGGAATGAGCAGTTCTTC	-	TRBJ2-1	-	TRBV20-1
CASSYGDRGATDTQYF	TGTGCCAGCAGTTACGGGGACAGGGGAGCCACAGATACGCAGTATTTT	once	TRBJ2-3	TRBD1	TRBV6-5
CSVTSRGNTGELFF	TGCAGCGTTACTAGCCGAGGGAACACCGGGGAGCTGTTTTTT	-	TRBJ2-2	-	TRBV29-1
CASGPLGGTYEQYF	TGTGCCAGCGGGCCCCTTGGGGGGACGTACGAGCAGTACTTC	-	TRBJ2-7	-	TRBV2
CASSITGDSSTDTQYF	TGTGCCAGTAGTATAACCGGGGACTCAAGCACAGATACGCAGTATTTT	once	TRBJ2-3	-	TRBV19
CASSITGTLYNEQFF	TGTGCCAGTAGTATTACCGGGACTCTCTACAATGAGCAGTTCTTC	-	TRBJ2-1	-	TRBV19
CASSTRGIAQYF	TGTGCCAGCAGCACCCGCGGGATTGCGCAGTATTTT	few	TRBJ2-3	-	TRBV7-8
CASRDNRGEENTEAFF	TGTGCCAGCAGGGATAACAGGGGAGAGGAGAACACTGAAGCTTTCTTT	once	TRBJ1-1	TRBD1	TRBV9
CASAPSGSTEAFF	TGCGCCAGCGCGCCTTCAGGGAGTACTGAAGCTTTCTTT	-	TRBJ1-1	-	TRBV5-1
CASSLGQGMFYEQFF	TGTGCCAGCAGCTTAGGGCAGGGGATGTTCTATGAGCAGTTCTTC	-	TRBJ2-1	-	TRBV7-3
CASSITQGNYGYTF	TGTGCCAGCAGCATAACCCAAGGCAACTATGGCTACACCTTC	-	TRBJ1-2	-	TRBV7-3
CASSGLDGTGANVLTF	TGTGCCAGCAGTGGCTTAGACGGGACTGGGGCCAACGTCCTGACTTTC	-	TRBJ2-6	-	TRBV6-4
CASSLAPRRAKNIQYF	TGTGCCAGCAGCTTGGCCCCTCGACGAGCCAAAAACATTCAGTACTTC	-	TRBJ2-4	-	TRBV5-5
CASSFVPRGSHTDTQYF	TGTGCCAGCAGCTTTGTACCCCGGGGGTCCCACACAGATACGCAGTATTTT	-	TRBJ2-3	-	TRBV5-5
CASSPQTGRGQDEQFF	TGTGCCAGCAGCCCCCAGACTGGCAGAGGTCAGGATGAGCAGTTCTTC	once	TRBJ2-1	-	TRBV9
CASRPTGVSNQPQHF	TGTGCCAGCAGGCCGACAGGGGTCAGCAATCAGCCCCAGCATTTT	-	TRBJ1-5	TRBD1	TRBV28
CASTTGVTGELFF	TGTGCCAGCACCACAGGGGTCACCGGGGAGCTGTTTTTT	-	TRBJ2-2	TRBD1	TRBV27
CASSVGRGNRISTDTQYF	TGTGCCAGCAGCGTCGGCAGGGGAAACCGGATCAGCACAGATACGCAGTATTTT	-	TRBJ2-3	-	TRBV9
CASSLIGGAGPDTQYF	TGTGCCAGCAGTTTAATTGGGGGAGCGGGACCAGATACGCAGTATTTT	-	TRBJ2-3	TRBD2	TRBV27